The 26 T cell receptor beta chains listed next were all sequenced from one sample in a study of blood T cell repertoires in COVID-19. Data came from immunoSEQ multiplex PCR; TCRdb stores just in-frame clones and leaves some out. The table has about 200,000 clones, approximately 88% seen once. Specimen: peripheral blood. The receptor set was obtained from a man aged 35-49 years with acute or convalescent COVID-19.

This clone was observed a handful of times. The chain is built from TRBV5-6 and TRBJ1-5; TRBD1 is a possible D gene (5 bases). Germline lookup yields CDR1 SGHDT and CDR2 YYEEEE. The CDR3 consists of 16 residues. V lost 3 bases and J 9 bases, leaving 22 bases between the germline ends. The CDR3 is CASSYYYRAGGSPQHF. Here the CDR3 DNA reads TGTGCCAGCAGCTACTACTACCGGGCCGGGGGATCGCCCCAGCATTTT.

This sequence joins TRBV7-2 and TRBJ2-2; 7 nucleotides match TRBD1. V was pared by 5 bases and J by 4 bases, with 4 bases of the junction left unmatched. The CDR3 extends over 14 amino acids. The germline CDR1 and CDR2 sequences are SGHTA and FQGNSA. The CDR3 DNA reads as TGTGCCAGCAGCCCAAACAGGGGCACCGGGGAGCTGTTTTTT. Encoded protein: CASSPNRGTGELFF.

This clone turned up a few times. The CDR3 region is CASSQDLQGNYGYTF. The CDR3 DNA reads as TGTGCCAGCAGCCAAGATTTGCAGGGGAACTATGGCTACACCTTC. This chain joins TRBV14 and TRBJ1-2, with a possible D match to TRBD1 (6 bases). V shed 0 bases and J shed 2 bases, with 10 bases lying between them. The CDR3 has 15 amino acids. In germline, CDR1 is SGHDN, CDR2 FVKESK.

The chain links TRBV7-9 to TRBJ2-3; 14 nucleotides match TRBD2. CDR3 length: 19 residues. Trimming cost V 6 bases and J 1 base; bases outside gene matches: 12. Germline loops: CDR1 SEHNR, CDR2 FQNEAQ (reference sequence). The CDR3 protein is CASSPDGTSGRSGTDTQYF. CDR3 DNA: TGTGCCAGCAGTCCGGATGGGACTAGCGGGAGATCGGGCACAGATACGCAGTATTTT.

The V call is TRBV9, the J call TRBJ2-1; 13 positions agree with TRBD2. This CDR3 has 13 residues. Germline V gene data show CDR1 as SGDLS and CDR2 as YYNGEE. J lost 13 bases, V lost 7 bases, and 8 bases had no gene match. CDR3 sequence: CASGTSGDPRQFF. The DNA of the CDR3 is TGTGCCAGCGGGACTAGCGGGGACCCAAGACAGTTCTTC.

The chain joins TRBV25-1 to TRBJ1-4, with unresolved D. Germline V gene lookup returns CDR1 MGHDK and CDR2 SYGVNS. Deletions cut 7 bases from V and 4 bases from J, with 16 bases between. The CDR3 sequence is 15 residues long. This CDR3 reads CASTARADGNEKLFF. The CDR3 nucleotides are TGTGCCAGCACCGCGAGGGCGGACGGTAATGAAAAACTGTTTTTT.

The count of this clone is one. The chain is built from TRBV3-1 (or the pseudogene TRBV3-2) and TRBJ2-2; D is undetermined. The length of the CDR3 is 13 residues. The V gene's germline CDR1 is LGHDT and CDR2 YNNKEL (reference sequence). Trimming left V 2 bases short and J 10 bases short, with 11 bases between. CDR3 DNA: TGTGCCAGCAGCCAATTGTACGGAGAGGAGCTGTTTTTT. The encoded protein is CASSQLYGEELFF.

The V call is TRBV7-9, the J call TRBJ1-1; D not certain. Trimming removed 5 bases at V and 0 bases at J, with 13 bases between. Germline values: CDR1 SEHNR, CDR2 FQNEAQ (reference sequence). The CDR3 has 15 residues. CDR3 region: CASSPEEAVNTEAFF. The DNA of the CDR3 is TGTGCCAGCAGCCCGGAAGAGGCTGTGAACACTGAAGCTTTCTTT.

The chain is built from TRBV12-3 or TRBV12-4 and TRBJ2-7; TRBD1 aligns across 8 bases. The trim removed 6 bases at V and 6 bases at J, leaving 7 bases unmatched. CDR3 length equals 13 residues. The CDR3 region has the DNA TGTGCCAGCAGGCCCGGACAGGGCGCCGAGCAGTACTTC. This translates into CASRPGQGAEQYF.

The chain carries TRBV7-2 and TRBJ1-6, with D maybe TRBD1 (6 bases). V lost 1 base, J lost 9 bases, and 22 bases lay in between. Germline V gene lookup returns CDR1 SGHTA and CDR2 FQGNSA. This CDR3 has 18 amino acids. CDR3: CASSLVRPGQGLGSPLHF. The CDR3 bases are TGTGCCAGCAGCTTAGTTAGACCGGGACAAGGATTGGGTTCACCCCTCCACTTT.

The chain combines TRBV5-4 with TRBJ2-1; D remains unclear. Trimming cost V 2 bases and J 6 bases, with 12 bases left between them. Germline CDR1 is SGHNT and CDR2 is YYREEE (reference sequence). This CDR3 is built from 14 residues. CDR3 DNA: TGTGCCAGCAGCTTACAACAGTCAGGCAATGAGCAGTTCTTC. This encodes CASSLQQSGNEQFF. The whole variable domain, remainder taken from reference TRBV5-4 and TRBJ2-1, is ETGVTQSPTHLIKTRGQQVTLRCSSQSGHNTVSWYQQALGQGPQFIFQYYREEENGRGNFPPRFSGLQFPNYSSELNVNALELDDSALYLCASSLQQSGNEQFFGPGTRLTVL.

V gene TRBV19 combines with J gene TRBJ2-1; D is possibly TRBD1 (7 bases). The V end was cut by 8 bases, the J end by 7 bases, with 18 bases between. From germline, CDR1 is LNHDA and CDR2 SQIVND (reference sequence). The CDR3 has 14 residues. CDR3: CASRRDREANEQFF. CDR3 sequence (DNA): TGTGCCAGTCGGCGGGACAGAGAGGCGAATGAGCAGTTCTTC.

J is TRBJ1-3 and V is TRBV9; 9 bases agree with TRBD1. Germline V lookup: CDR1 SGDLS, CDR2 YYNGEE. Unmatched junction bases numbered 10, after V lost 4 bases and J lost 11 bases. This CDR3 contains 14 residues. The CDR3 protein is CASSPYPGQGPIYF. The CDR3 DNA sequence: TGTGCCAGCAGCCCTTACCCGGGACAGGGTCCCATATATTTT. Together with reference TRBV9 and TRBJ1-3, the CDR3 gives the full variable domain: DSGVTQTPKHLITATGQRVTLRCSPRSGDLSVYWYQQSLDQGLQFLIQYYNGEERAKGNILERFSAQQFPDLHSELNLSSLELGDSALYFCASSPYPGQGPIYFGEGSWLTVV.

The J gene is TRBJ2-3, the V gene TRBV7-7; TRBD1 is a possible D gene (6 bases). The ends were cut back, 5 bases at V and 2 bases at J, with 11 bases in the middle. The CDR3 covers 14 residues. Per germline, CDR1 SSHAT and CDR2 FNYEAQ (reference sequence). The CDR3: CASSRDKITDTQYF. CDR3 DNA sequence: TGTGCCAGCAGCCGGGACAAAATCACAGATACGCAGTATTTT.

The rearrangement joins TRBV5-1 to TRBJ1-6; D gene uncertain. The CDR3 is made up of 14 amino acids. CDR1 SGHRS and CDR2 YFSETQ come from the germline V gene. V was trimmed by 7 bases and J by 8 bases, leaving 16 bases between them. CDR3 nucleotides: TGCGCCAGCGCCATGGTGGAGACCGATTCACCCCTCCACTTT. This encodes CASAMVETDSPLHF.

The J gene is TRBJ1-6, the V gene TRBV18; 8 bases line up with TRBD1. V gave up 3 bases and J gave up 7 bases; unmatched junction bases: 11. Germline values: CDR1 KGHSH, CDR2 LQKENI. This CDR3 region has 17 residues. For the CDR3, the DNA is TGTGCCAGCTCACCGAAACACCCACAGGGGGAAAATTCACCCCTCCACTTT. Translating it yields CASSPKHPQGENSPLHF.

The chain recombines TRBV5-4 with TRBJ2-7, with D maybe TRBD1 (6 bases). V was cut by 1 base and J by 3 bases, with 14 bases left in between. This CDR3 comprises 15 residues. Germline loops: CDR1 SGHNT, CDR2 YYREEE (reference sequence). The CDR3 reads CASSLRSRGGYEQYF. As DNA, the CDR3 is TGTGCCAGCAGCTTGAGGTCTAGAGGGGGCTACGAGCAGTACTTC.

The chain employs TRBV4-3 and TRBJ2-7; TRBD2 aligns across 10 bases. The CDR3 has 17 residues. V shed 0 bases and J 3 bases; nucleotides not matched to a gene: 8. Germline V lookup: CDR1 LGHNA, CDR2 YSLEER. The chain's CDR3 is CASSQEWLAGAFYEQYF. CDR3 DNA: TGCGCCAGCAGCCAAGAGTGGCTAGCGGGGGCGTTCTACGAGCAGTACTTC.

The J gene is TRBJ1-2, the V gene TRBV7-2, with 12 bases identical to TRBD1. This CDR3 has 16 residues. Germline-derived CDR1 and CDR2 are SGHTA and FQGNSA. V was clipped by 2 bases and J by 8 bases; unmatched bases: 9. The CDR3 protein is CASSLNLGQGAQGYTF. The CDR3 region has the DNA TGTGCCAGCAGCTTAAACCTGGGACAGGGGGCGCAGGGCTACACCTTC. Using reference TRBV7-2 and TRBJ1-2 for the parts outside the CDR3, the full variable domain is GAGVSQSPSNKVTEKGKDVELRCDPISGHTALYWYRQSLGQGLEFLIYFQGNSAPDKSGLPSDRFSAERTGGSVSTLTIQRTQQEDSAVYLCASSLNLGQGAQGYTFGSGTRLTVV.

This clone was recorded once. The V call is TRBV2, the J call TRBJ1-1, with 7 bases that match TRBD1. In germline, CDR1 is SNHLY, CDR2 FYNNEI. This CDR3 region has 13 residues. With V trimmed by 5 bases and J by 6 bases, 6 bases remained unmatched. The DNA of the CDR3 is TGTGCCAGCAGTTCGGACAGGTCTGCTGAAGCTTTCTTT. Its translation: CASSSDRSAEAFF. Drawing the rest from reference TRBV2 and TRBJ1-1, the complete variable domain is EPEVTQTPSHQVTQMGQEVILRCVPISNHLYFYWYRQILGQKVEFLVSFYNNEISEKSEIFDDQFSVERPDGSNFTLKIRSTKLEDSAMYFCASSSDRSAEAFFGQGTRLTVV.

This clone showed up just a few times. The DNA for the CDR3 is TGTGCCAGTAGTATCGTGAGGGAGTGGAACCCATTTGGCTACACCTTC. This encodes CASSIVREWNPFGYTF. The rearrangement joins TRBV19 to TRBJ1-2; D remains ambiguous. V was trimmed by 3 bases and J by 7 bases, leaving 21 bases between them. This CDR3 is built from 16 residues. Germline lookup yields CDR1 LNHDA and CDR2 SQIVND (reference sequence).

The DNA of the CDR3 is TGCGCCAGCAGCCAGGCCCCGAGGCCAAACACCGGGGAGCTGTTTTTT. This translates into CASSQAPRPNTGELFF. This chain connects TRBV4-3 to TRBJ2-2; D is uncertain. The CDR3 totals 16 residues. Trimming removed 3 bases at V and 2 bases at J, with 13 bases between. Germline-derived CDR1 and CDR2 are LGHNA and YSLEER.

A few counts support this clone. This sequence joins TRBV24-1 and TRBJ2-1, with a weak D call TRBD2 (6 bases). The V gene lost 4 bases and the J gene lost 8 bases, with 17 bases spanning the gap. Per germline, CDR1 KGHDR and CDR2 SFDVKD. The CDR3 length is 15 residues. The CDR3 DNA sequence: TGTGCCACCAGTGAAACCGGGACTCCCTCGGATGAGCAGTTCTTC. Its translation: CATSETGTPSDEQFF.

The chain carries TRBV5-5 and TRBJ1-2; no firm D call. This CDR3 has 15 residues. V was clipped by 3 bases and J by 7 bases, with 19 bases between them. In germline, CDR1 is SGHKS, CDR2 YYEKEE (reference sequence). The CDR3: CASSWGRATAGGYTF. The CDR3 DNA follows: TGTGCCAGCAGCTGGGGTAGGGCAACGGCGGGTGGCTACACCTTC.

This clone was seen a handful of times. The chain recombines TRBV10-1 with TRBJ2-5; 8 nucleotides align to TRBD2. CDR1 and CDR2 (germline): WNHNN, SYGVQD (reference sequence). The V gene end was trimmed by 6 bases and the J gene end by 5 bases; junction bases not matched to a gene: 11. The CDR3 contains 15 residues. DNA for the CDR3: TGCGCCAGCAGCCGGGAGGGAGGACCTGTCGAGACCCAGTACTTC. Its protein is CASSREGGPVETQYF.

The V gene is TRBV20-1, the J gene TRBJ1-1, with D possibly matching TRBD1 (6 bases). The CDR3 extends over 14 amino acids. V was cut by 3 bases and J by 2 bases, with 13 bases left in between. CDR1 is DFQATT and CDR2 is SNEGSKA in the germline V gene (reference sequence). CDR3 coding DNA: TGCAGTGCTAGTACGGGGGGCGATAACACTGAAGCTTTCTTT. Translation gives CSASTGGDNTEAFF.